A single sample is the source of the 7 T cell receptor beta chains below, sequenced in a study of vaccination and CD4 T cells after COVID-19. An Oncomine TCR Beta short-read assay was used to sequence the DNA from cultured CD4+ T cells. TCRdb ran MiXCR on the PCR reads and lists one entry per CDR3 protein. The sample consists of over 20,000 distinct CDR3 sequences, around two fifths of them appearing once. Treatment here: 10-day PBMC culture with coronavirus spike peptide pools or control peptides (ViraFEST assay). Their recognized antigens are unknown. The sequencing here drew on CD4+ T cells from blood, cultured in vitro, taken before SARS-CoV-2 vaccination. These TCRs come from a human donor who received a COVID-19 vaccine.

The chain carries TRBV24-1 and TRBJ2-2; TRBD1 matches 7 bases. V shed 4 bases and J 4 bases; nucleotides not matched to a gene: 8. This CDR3 is built from 16 residues. Germline V gene sequence: CDR1 KGHDR, CDR2 SFDVKD. The CDR3 loop reads CATSDPSDRATGELFF. The CDR3 bases are TGTGCCACCAGTGACCCCTCAGACAGGGCCACCGGGGAGCTGTTTTTT.

CDR3 in amino acids: CASSLATGVGYTF. In DNA form, the CDR3 reads TGTGCCAGCAGCTTGGCGACAGGGGTAGGCTACACCTTC. The chain uses TRBV5-6 and TRBJ1-2; 8 positions agree with TRBD1. The V segment lost 0 bases and the J segment 8 bases; nucleotides outside the gene matches: 3. Germline V CDR1 and CDR2: SGHDT, YYEEEE. The CDR3 loop spans 13 amino acids.

V usage is TRBV7-8 and J usage is TRBJ1-5; D remains ambiguous. The V end was cut by 1 base, the J end by 0 bases, with 7 bases between. The CDR3 consists of 15 residues. Germline V gives CDR1 SGHVS, CDR2 FQNEAQ. CDR3 protein: CASSLGLSSNQPQHF. The CDR3, as DNA: TGTGCCAGCAGCTTAGGGCTGAGTAGCAATCAGCCCCAGCATTTT.

CDR3 sequence reads: CASSFGFVRLAETYEQYF. The DNA for the CDR3 is TGTGCCAGCAGCTTCGGGTTTGTACGACTAGCGGAGACCTACGAGCAGTACTTC. V and J are TRBV7-2 and TRBJ2-7; 9 bases are a match to TRBD2. The V gene end was trimmed by 3 bases and the J gene end by 2 bases; junction bases not matched to a gene: 14. Germline V gene data show CDR1 as SGHTA and CDR2 as FQGNSA. This CDR3 spans 18 amino acids.

This clonotype was counted between two and nine times. The V call is TRBV10-1, the J call TRBJ2-3; 8 nucleotides align to TRBD1. With 0 bases clipped from V and 2 bases from J, the junction kept 4 bases outside the gene matches. The CDR3 has 16 residues. Germline CDR1 is WNHNN and CDR2 is SYGVQD (reference sequence). The CDR3, as DNA: TGCGCCAGCAGTGAGTCCGGGACAGGAGTCACAGATACGCAGTATTTT. Translated, it gives CASSESGTGVTDTQYF.

This clonotype showed up just a few times. This sequence joins TRBV6-1 and TRBJ2-7; D gene uncertain. The length of the CDR3 is 14 residues. The germline V gene encodes CDR1 MNHNS and CDR2 SASEGT. V dropped 1 base and J dropped 2 bases, with 9 bases sitting between them. As DNA, the CDR3 is TGTGCCAGCAGTGAAGAGGGCCCCACCTACGAGCAGTACTTC. Protein: CASSEEGPTYEQYF.

Only one count was recorded for this clonotype. This chain joins TRBV12-3 or TRBV12-4 and TRBJ1-1; 8 nucleotides match TRBD1. The trim removed 8 bases at V and 4 bases at J, leaving 9 bases unmatched. The CDR3 contains 14 residues. Written as DNA, the CDR3 is TGTGCCAGCGGACAGGGCCTCGGGGGCACTGAAGCTTTCTTT. Translated: CASGQGLGGTEAFF.